These T cell receptor beta chains were read from a single sample in a study of vaccination and CD4 T cells after COVID-19. A single record per CDR3 protein comes from TCRdb applying MiXCR to the PCR reads. The sample includes some 28,000 distinct CDR3 sequences, about 54% of them seen just once. Sequencing was performed on CD4+ T cells from blood, taken about 7 months after SARS-CoV-2 vaccination. Receptors were obtained from a human donor who had recovered from COVID-19. Each CDR3 is given without its conserved first and last residue. The D gene is left open where the match is weak.

CDR3 length: 14
J gene: TRBJ1-2
V gene: TRBV15
D gene: TRBD1
CDR3 protein: ATSRDPGQPNYGYT

CDR3 length: 13
J gene: TRBJ2-2
V gene: TRBV11-2
D gene: NA
CDR3 protein: ASSRQVFDTGELF

CDR3 length: 10
J gene: TRBJ1-2
V gene: TRBV20-1
D gene: TRBD1
CDR3 protein: SAPTGGYGYT

CDR3 length: 13
J gene: TRBJ2-3
V gene: TRBV10-3
D gene: NA
CDR3 protein: AISESNRVMDTQY

CDR3 length: 12
J gene: TRBJ2-1
V gene: TRBV7-6
D gene: NA
CDR3 protein: ASSLAGSYNEQF

CDR3 length: 14
J gene: TRBJ2-3
V gene: TRBV27
D gene: TRBD2
CDR3 protein: ASSLLRLAGTDTQY

CDR3 length: 15
J gene: TRBJ2-1
V gene: TRBV20-1
D gene: TRBD2
CDR3 protein: SARDDSGGVIYNEQF

CDR3 length: 13
J gene: TRBJ1-2
V gene: TRBV10-3
D gene: NA
CDR3 protein: AISFASSGLDGYT

CDR3 length: 12
J gene: TRBJ1-2
V gene: TRBV20-1
D gene: TRBD1
CDR3 protein: SARPWTGGYGYT

CDR3 length: 13
J gene: TRBJ2-7
V gene: TRBV27
D gene: TRBD1
CDR3 protein: ASATGSGGSYEQY

CDR3 length: 13
J gene: TRBJ2-2
V gene: TRBV5-1
D gene: TRBD2
CDR3 protein: ASSQVAGNTGELF

CDR3 length: 13
J gene: TRBJ1-6
V gene: TRBV4-1
D gene: NA
CDR3 protein: ASSQSPGDNSPLH

CDR3 length: 16
J gene: TRBJ1-5
V gene: TRBV6-1
D gene: TRBD1
CDR3 protein: ASSVNFPGQGAAEPQH

CDR3 length: 14
J gene: TRBJ2-1
V gene: TRBV19
D gene: NA
CDR3 protein: ASSIVGDTAYNEQF

CDR3 length: 9
J gene: TRBJ1-1
V gene: TRBV12-3/TRBV12-4
D gene: NA
CDR3 protein: ASSFYTEAF

CDR3 length: 12
J gene: TRBJ1-2
V gene: TRBV7-9
D gene: NA
CDR3 protein: ASSLDGGYYGYT

CDR3 length: 14
J gene: TRBJ2-2
V gene: TRBV19
D gene: TRBD2
CDR3 protein: ASSTSGRARTGELF

CDR3 length: 12
J gene: TRBJ2-7
V gene: TRBV6-4
D gene: NA
CDR3 protein: ASINRVQSYEQY

CDR3 length: 13
J gene: TRBJ2-7
V gene: TRBV28
D gene: TRBD1
CDR3 protein: ASTLGQGRTYEQY

CDR3 length: 13
J gene: TRBJ2-5
V gene: TRBV18
D gene: NA
CDR3 protein: ASSPPIGGGETQY

CDR3 length: 11
J gene: TRBJ2-1
V gene: TRBV6-1
D gene: NA
CDR3 protein: ASRTDLYNEQF

CDR3 length: 11
J gene: TRBJ2-5
V gene: TRBV19
D gene: NA
CDR3 protein: ASSSRRAGTQY

CDR3 length: 10
J gene: TRBJ2-7
V gene: TRBV15
D gene: NA
CDR3 protein: ATSGDSYEQY

CDR3 length: 10
J gene: TRBJ2-5
V gene: TRBV20-1
D gene: NA
CDR3 protein: SASPREETQY

CDR3 length: 16
J gene: TRBJ2-5
V gene: TRBV6-1
D gene: TRBD2
CDR3 protein: ASRLSGTSGPGGETQY

CDR3 length: 12
J gene: TRBJ2-3
V gene: TRBV11-3
D gene: NA
CDR3 protein: ASSDSYDTDTQY

CDR3 length: 10
J gene: TRBJ2-5
V gene: TRBV10-3
D gene: TRBD1
CDR3 protein: AIKQGAKTQY

CDR3 length: 12
J gene: TRBJ2-7
V gene: TRBV20-1
D gene: TRBD1
CDR3 protein: SAMGQGSSYEQY

CDR3 length: 14
J gene: TRBJ2-5
V gene: TRBV7-9
D gene: TRBD2
CDR3 protein: ASSHASGRAVETQY

CDR3 length: 11
J gene: TRBJ2-7
V gene: TRBV20-1
D gene: NA
CDR3 protein: SARDTNSYEQY

CDR3 length: 12
J gene: TRBJ2-4
V gene: TRBV28
D gene: TRBD2
CDR3 protein: ASNQGGGGNIQY

CDR3 length: 12
J gene: TRBJ1-1
V gene: TRBV7-9
D gene: NA
CDR3 protein: ASSLGQINTEAF

CDR3 length: 13
J gene: TRBJ1-5
V gene: TRBV27
D gene: TRBD1
CDR3 protein: ASRVQGASNQPQH

CDR3 length: 15
J gene: TRBJ2-1
V gene: TRBV7-8
D gene: TRBD2
CDR3 protein: ASSPSRGLAGLGEQF

CDR3 length: 16
J gene: TRBJ2-7
V gene: TRBV7-9
D gene: TRBD2
CDR3 protein: ASSMDRGLAGATYEQY

CDR3 length: 12
J gene: TRBJ1-1
V gene: TRBV7-6
D gene: NA
CDR3 protein: ASSPGTGSAEAF

CDR3 length: 11
J gene: TRBJ1-1
V gene: TRBV7-8
D gene: NA
CDR3 protein: ASSLSLATEAF

CDR3 length: 13
J gene: TRBJ1-5
V gene: TRBV20-1
D gene: TRBD1
CDR3 protein: SAAGTAYSNQPQH

CDR3 length: 12
J gene: TRBJ2-2
V gene: TRBV7-7
D gene: NA
CDR3 protein: ASSRDLKDGELF